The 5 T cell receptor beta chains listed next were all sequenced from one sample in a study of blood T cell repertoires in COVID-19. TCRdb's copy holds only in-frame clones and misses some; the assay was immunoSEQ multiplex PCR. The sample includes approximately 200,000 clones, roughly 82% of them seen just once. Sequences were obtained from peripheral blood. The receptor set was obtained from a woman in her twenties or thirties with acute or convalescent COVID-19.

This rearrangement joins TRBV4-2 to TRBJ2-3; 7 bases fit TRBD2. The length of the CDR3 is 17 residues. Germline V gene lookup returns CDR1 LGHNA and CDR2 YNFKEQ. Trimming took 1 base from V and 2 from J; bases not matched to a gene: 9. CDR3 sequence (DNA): TGTGCCAGCAGCCAAGGGGGGGGGACGTCGTACACAGATACGCAGTATTTT. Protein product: CASSQGGGTSYTDTQYF.

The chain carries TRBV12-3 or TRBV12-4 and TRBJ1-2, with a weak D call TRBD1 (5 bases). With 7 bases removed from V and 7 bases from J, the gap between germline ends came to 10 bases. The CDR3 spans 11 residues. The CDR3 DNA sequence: TGTGCCAGCAACGGGGGAAGTGGCTACACCTTC. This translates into CASNGGSGYTF.

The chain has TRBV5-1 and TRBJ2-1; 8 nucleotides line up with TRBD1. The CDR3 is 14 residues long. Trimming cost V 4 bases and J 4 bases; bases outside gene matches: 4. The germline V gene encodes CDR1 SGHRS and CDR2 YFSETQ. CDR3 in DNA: TGCGCCAGCAGCCCGGGACAGGAGTACAATGAGCAGTTCTTC. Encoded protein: CASSPGQEYNEQFF.

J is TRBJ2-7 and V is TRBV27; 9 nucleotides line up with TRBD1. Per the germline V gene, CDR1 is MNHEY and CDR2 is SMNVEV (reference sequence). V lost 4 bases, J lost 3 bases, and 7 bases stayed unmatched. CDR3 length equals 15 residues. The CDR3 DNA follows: TGTGCCAGCAGTTCACCGGGACAGGGTCTCTACGAGCAGTACTTC. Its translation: CASSSPGQGLYEQYF.

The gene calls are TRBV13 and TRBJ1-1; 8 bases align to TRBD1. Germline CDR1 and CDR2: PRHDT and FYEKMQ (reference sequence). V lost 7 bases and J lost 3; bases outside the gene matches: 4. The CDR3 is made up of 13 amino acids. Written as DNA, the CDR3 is TGTGCCAGCATCACAGGGGGACACACTGAAGCTTTCTTT. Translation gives CASITGGHTEAFF.